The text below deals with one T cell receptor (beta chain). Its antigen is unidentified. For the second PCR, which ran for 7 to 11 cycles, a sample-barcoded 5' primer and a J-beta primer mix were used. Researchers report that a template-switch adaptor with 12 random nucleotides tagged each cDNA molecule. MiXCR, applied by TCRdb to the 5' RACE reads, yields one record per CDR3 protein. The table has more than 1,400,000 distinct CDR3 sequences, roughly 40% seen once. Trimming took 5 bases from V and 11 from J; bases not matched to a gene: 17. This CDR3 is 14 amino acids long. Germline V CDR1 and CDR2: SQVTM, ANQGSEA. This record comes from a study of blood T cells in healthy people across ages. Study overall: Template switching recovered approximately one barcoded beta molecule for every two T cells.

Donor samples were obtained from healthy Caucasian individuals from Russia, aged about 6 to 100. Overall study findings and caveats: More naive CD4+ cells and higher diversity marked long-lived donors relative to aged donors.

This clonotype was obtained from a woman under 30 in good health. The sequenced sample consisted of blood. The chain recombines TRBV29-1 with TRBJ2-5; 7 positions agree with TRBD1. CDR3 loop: CSVPSDRLEGEQYF. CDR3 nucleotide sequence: TGCAGCGTTCCTTCGGACAGGTTAGAAGGGGAGCAGTACTTC.